This note documents a single TCR beta chain sequence. Both intraepithelial and lamina propria lymphocytes were released by processing graft tissue. This sample was taken from a study of graft-versus-host responses after intestinal transplantation. Method: immunoSEQ multiplex PCR; TCRdb's copy keeps in-frame clones and lacks some. The sample consists of around 15,000 clones, less than 85% of them appearing once. Germline lookup yields CDR1 MGHDK and CDR2 SYGVNS. Trimming stripped 2 bases from V and 3 bases from J, with 5 bases between. The CDR3 runs to 12 residues. This material consisted of ileum tissue, taken roughly 110 days after intestinal transplant. This sequence joins TRBV25-1 and TRBJ2-7; D is unclear. The TCR comes from a human patient who received an intestinal transplant, so some T cells may come from the graft donor. The CDR3 nucleotides read TGTGCCAGCAGTGAAGCCAACTACGAGCAGTACTTC. Its protein is CASSEANYEQYF.